These 26 T cell receptor beta chains came from one sample sequenced in a study of T cell responses to AZD1222 COVID-19 vaccine. Produced via immunoSEQ multiplex PCR; TCRdb's table is partial and in-frame only. Here the sample spans about 120,000 clones, around 89% being singletons. Sample: peripheral blood, taken on day 0 of AZD1222 vaccination. The receptors derive from an adult in good health.

This chain uses TRBV4-3 with TRBJ2-1, with 12 bases matching TRBD2. The CDR3 has 17 residues. Trimming at V came to 0 bases and at J to 7 bases, leaving 7 bases not matched to a gene. Germline values: CDR1 LGHNA, CDR2 YSLEER. CDR3 bases: TGCGCCAGCAGCCAAGATAGACTAGCGGGAGTTTATAATGAGCAGTTCTTC. It is translated as CASSQDRLAGVYNEQFF.

The rearrangement joins TRBV5-1 to TRBJ2-1; D possibly corresponds to TRBD2 (5 bases). The CDR3 is 15 residues long. The ends were cut back, 2 bases at V and 1 base at J, with 10 bases in the middle. From germline, CDR1 is SGHRS and CDR2 YFSETQ. DNA of the CDR3: TGCGCCAGCAGCTTTGCGGGCGGGTCCTACAATGAGCAGTTCTTC. Translating it yields CASSFAGGSYNEQFF.

A word on this clone: Compared with germline, one end of the junction differs, possibly owing to a read error. The rearrangement links TRBV5-1 to TRBJ1-1; D is ambiguous. Germline V lookup: CDR1 SGHRS, CDR2 YFSETQ. The CDR3 is made up of 15 amino acids. The CDR3 DNA follows: TGCGCCAACAGCCCGGAAGGAGTCTGGAACACTGAAGCTTTCTTT. Protein: CANSPEGVWNTEAFF.

The rearrangement links TRBV4-2 to TRBJ2-7; 8 nucleotides agree with TRBD1. V lost 0 bases and J lost 6; bases outside the gene matches: 7. CDR1 LGHNA and CDR2 YNFKEQ come from the germline V gene. The CDR3 has 15 amino acids. CDR3: CASSQEVRGRGEQYF. DNA for the CDR3: TGTGCCAGCAGCCAAGAGGTCAGGGGGCGAGGCGAGCAGTACTTC.

The rearrangement uses TRBV5-1 and TRBJ2-7, with 12 bases that match TRBD1. This CDR3 comprises 15 residues. The germline CDR1 and CDR2 sequences are SGHRS and YFSETQ. With 3 bases clipped from V and 4 bases from J, the junction kept 5 bases outside the gene matches. This CDR3 is CASSSGQGALYEQYF. The CDR3 coding sequence is TGCGCCAGCAGCTCGGGACAGGGGGCATTGTACGAGCAGTACTTC. Variable domain in full (rest from reference TRBV5-1 and TRBJ2-7): KAGVTQTPRYLIKTRGQQVTLSCSPISGHRSVSWYQQTPGQGLQFLFEYFSETQRNKGNFPGRFSGRQFSNSRSEMNVSTLELGDSALYLCASSSGQGALYEQYFGPGTRLTVT.

The chain has TRBV5-1 and TRBJ2-7, with a weak D call TRBD1 (5 bases). V dropped 2 bases and J dropped 4 bases, with 13 bases sitting between them. The V gene's germline CDR1 is SGHRS and CDR2 YFSETQ. The CDR3 runs 14 residues. The CDR3 DNA reads TGCGCCAGCAGCTTTCTCAGGGCGGTTTACGAGCAGTACTTC. Its protein product is CASSFLRAVYEQYF.

The chain joins TRBV7-6 to TRBJ2-7; TRBD1 matches 7 bases. The CDR3 covers 16 residues. The junction had 13 bases not matched to a gene; V was cut back by 1 base and J by 7 bases. Germline values: CDR1 SGHVS, CDR2 FNYEAQ. This chain's CDR3 is CASSLGRTGPLIEQYF. The CDR3 bases are TGTGCCAGCAGCTTAGGGAGGACAGGCCCCCTAATAGAGCAGTACTTC.

A note on this clone: One junction end does not reproduce the germline sequence, and a read error may be involved. Other DNA sequences from this sample encode an identical CDR3 as well. The CDR3 sequence is CASSPRDRLLYEQYF. The CDR3 DNA reads TGTGCCAGCAGCCCCCGGGACCGTTTGTTGTACGAGCAGTATTTC. The chain joins TRBV7-9 to TRBJ2-7; TRBD1 or TRBD2 may be the D gene (5 bases each). CDR3 length equals 15 residues. Germline V gene sequence: CDR1 SEHNR, CDR2 FQNEAQ (reference sequence). The full variable domain, its missing parts supplied by reference TRBV7-9 and TRBJ2-7, is DTGVSQNPRHKITKRGQNVTFRCDPISEHNRLYWYRQTLGQGPEFLTYFQNEAQLEKSRLLSDRFSAERPKGSFSTLEIQRTEQGDSAMYLCASSPRDRLLYEQYFGPGTRLTVT.

The chain joins TRBV6-5 to TRBJ1-1, with D possibly matching TRBD1 (5 bases). The length of the CDR3 is 13 residues. From germline, CDR1 is MNHEY and CDR2 SVGAGI. Trimming removed 6 bases from V and 8 bases from J, with 16 bases in between. In DNA form, the CDR3 reads TGTGCCAGCAGGGTCCCGGGACTTTTCGAAGCTTTCTTT. Translation: CASRVPGLFEAFF.

The chain carries TRBV4-3 and TRBJ1-1, with D perhaps matching TRBD1 (6 bases). Germline values: CDR1 LGHNA, CDR2 YSLEER. The CDR3 has 16 amino acids. Trimming took off 0 bases at V and 4 bases at J, with 15 bases between the two ends. CDR3: CASSQEGGVPGTEAFF. For the CDR3, the DNA is TGCGCCAGCAGCCAAGAGGGGGGCGTACCGGGCACTGAAGCTTTCTTT.

This rearrangement joins TRBV27 to TRBJ1-5; no clear D. The V end was cut by 5 bases, the J end by 2 bases, with 13 bases between. The germline V gene has CDR1 MNHEY and CDR2 SMNVEV (reference sequence). The CDR3 runs to 15 residues. In DNA form, the CDR3 reads TGTGCCAGCAGTCCCGCGTCACGGGGCAATCAGCCCCAGCATTTT. Residues: CASSPASRGNQPQHF.

The J gene is TRBJ1-2, the V gene TRBV29-1, with a tentative D call TRBD1 (6 bases). With 4 bases removed from V and 2 bases from J, the gap between germline ends came to 8 bases. The CDR3 contains 12 residues. Per germline, CDR1 SQVTM and CDR2 ANQGSEA. CDR3 sequence reads: CSVAGQNYGYTF. The DNA of the CDR3 is TGCAGCGTTGCCGGACAGAACTATGGCTACACCTTC. Full variable domain (remainder filled in from reference TRBV29-1 and TRBJ1-2): SAVISQKPSRDICQRGTSLTIQCQVDSQVTMMFWYRQQPGQSLTLIATANQGSEATYESGFVIDKFPISRPNLTFSTLTVSNMSPEDSSIYLCSVAGQNYGYTFGSGTRLTVV.

The chain carries TRBV27 and TRBJ2-3; 8 bases fit TRBD2. The germline V gene has CDR1 MNHEY and CDR2 SMNVEV (reference sequence). This CDR3 spans 18 amino acids. V lost 2 bases, J lost 0 bases, and 10 bases stayed unmatched. The CDR3 DNA is TGTGCCAGCAGTTTAAGGTACTATAGCGGGGCAAGCACAGATACGCAGTATTTT. Protein product: CASSLRYYSGASTDTQYF.

V gene TRBV7-6 combines with J gene TRBJ2-1; 8 nucleotides agree with TRBD2. With 5 bases clipped from V and 3 bases from J, the junction kept 9 bases outside the gene matches. The CDR3 has 16 amino acids. In germline, CDR1 is SGHVS, CDR2 FNYEAQ. In DNA form, the CDR3 reads TGTGCCAGCAGCCATTTAGGACTAGCTTTCTACAATGAGCAGTTCTTC. It translates to CASSHLGLAFYNEQFF. Complete variable domain (other parts from reference TRBV7-6 and TRBJ2-1): GAGVSQSPRYKVTKRGQDVALRCDPISGHVSLYWYRQALGQGPEFLTYFNYEAQQDKSGLPNDRFSAERPEGSISTLTIQRTEQRDSAMYRCASSHLGLAFYNEQFFGPGTRLTVL.

The gene calls are TRBV19 and TRBJ1-1; no definite D call. Looked up from germline, CDR1 is LNHDA and CDR2 is SQIVND (reference sequence). The CDR3 consists of 15 residues. Between the trimmed V and J ends, which lost 4 bases and 0 bases, there was a span of 12 bases. The CDR3 spells CASSTAMNMNTEAFF. CDR3 nucleotides: TGTGCCAGTAGTACAGCCATGAATATGAACACTGAAGCTTTCTTT.

On this clone itself: The identical CDR3 is also encoded by other nucleotide sequences in the sample. The rearrangement uses TRBV9 and TRBJ2-7; D is undetermined. The CDR3 runs 13 residues. Germline-derived CDR1 and CDR2 are SGDLS and YYNGEE. V lost 2 bases and J 0 bases, leaving 6 bases between the germline ends. CDR3 residues: CASSVQSSYEQYF. The CDR3 nucleotides are TGTGCCAGCAGCGTTCAGAGCTCCTACGAGCAGTACTTC.

CDR3 nucleotide sequence: TGTGCCAGCAGCCAGAGACAGGGGGCGGGATCCTACGAGCAGTACTTC. Translated, it gives CASSQRQGAGSYEQYF. V is TRBV3-1 (or the pseudogene TRBV3-2) and J is TRBJ2-7; 10 bases are shared with TRBD1. The junction had 6 bases not matched to a gene; V was cut back by 3 bases and J by 1 base. CDR1 and CDR2 from the germline V gene are LGHDT and YNNKEL (reference sequence). The CDR3 consists of 16 residues.

This chain joins TRBV4-3 and TRBJ1-2; no clear D. This CDR3 contains 17 residues. Germline CDR1 LGHNA, CDR2 YSLEER. V gave up 0 bases and J gave up 4 bases, with 18 bases separating them. CDR3 sequence reads: CASSQDSRGRTTYGYTF. In nucleotides, the CDR3 is TGCGCCAGCAGCCAAGATTCTCGGGGTCGGACTACCTATGGCTACACCTTC.

The chain recombines TRBV24-1 with TRBJ1-2; perhaps TRBD1 as D (5 bases). The length of the CDR3 is 14 residues. Trimming removed 3 bases at V and 4 bases at J, with 11 bases between. CDR1 and CDR2 (germline): KGHDR, SFDVKD. CDR3 in DNA: TGTGCCACCAGTGATGCAGGGTACAGCTATGGCTACACCTTC. This sequence encodes CATSDAGYSYGYTF.

This chain joins TRBV19 and TRBJ2-5, with 9 positions matching TRBD1. Unmatched junction bases numbered 4, after V lost 3 bases and J lost 2 bases. Germline V gene data show CDR1 as LNHDA and CDR2 as SQIVND (reference sequence). The length of the CDR3 is 15 residues. The CDR3, as DNA: TGTGCCAGTAGTATTTGGGGACAGGGTCAAGAGACCCAGTACTTC. Translation: CASSIWGQGQETQYF.

This chain connects TRBV6-2 or TRBV6-3 to TRBJ2-7, with D perhaps matching TRBD1 (5 bases). This CDR3 comprises 14 residues. Trimming cost V 2 bases and J 4 bases, with 12 bases left between them. Germline V gene sequence: CDR1 MNHEY, CDR2 SVGEGT. CDR3 coding DNA: TGTGCCAGCAGTTACAGACAGCCGATATACGAGCAGTACTTC. Protein product: CASSYRQPIYEQYF.

V usage is TRBV5-6 and J usage is TRBJ1-5, with 7 bases aligning to TRBD1. V shed 4 bases and J 5 bases; nucleotides not matched to a gene: 6. Per the germline V gene, CDR1 is SGHDT and CDR2 is YYEEEE. This CDR3 comprises 14 residues. CDR3 sequence: CASSLRQGYQPQHF. The CDR3 DNA reads as TGTGCCAGCAGCCTCAGACAGGGATATCAGCCCCAGCATTTT.

This sequence joins TRBV27 and TRBJ2-7; D remains ambiguous. Germline-derived CDR1 and CDR2 are MNHEY and SMNVEV (reference sequence). This CDR3 comprises 12 residues. Between the trimmed V and J ends, which lost 7 bases and 3 bases, there was a span of 10 bases. The CDR3 nucleotides read TGTGCCAGCATCTCACCACGCTACGAGCAGTACTTC. Residues: CASISPRYEQYF.

The rearrangement joins TRBV9 to TRBJ2-1; D is unresolved. The V and J ends lost 4 bases and 2 bases respectively, with 13 bases between them. CDR1 and CDR2 from the germline V gene are SGDLS and YYNGEE. This CDR3 has 15 amino acids. CDR3 nucleotides: TGTGCCAGCAGCCTGAACGCGAAGGCCTACAATGAGCAGTTCTTC. This translates into CASSLNAKAYNEQFF. Together with reference TRBV9 and TRBJ2-1, the CDR3 gives the full variable domain: DSGVTQTPKHLITATGQRVTLRCSPRSGDLSVYWYQQSLDQGLQFLIQYYNGEERAKGNILERFSAQQFPDLHSELNLSSLELGDSALYFCASSLNAKAYNEQFFGPGTRLTVL.

The chain recombines TRBV19 with TRBJ2-2, with 14 bases that match TRBD2. Germline CDR1 LNHDA, CDR2 SQIVND (reference sequence). V was clipped by 0 bases and J by 4 bases; unmatched bases: 13. This CDR3 contains 21 residues. CDR3 DNA sequence: TGTGCCAGTAGTATAGAATTCCCGAGACTAGCGGGAGGGCCTATCACCGGGGAGCTGTTTTTT. Protein sequence: CASSIEFPRLAGGPITGELFF.

The CDR3 reads CASSPLWDTEAFF. DNA for the CDR3: TGTGCCAGCAGCCCCCTCTGGGACACTGAAGCTTTCTTT. V is TRBV3-1 (or the pseudogene TRBV3-2) and J is TRBJ1-1; D call uncertain. Per germline, CDR1 LGHDT and CDR2 YNNKEL (reference sequence). V was cut by 4 bases and J by 3 bases, with 9 bases left in between. This CDR3 comprises 13 residues.